A single sample gave rise to the 21 T cell receptor beta chains below, sequenced in a study of blood T cell repertoires in COVID-19 (dated by TCRdb to about 2020). The library came from the immunoSEQ multiplex PCR assay. The source is immuneACCESS, and TCRdb retained only in-frame sequences with V and J called. Part of the clones is not carried over; for the studies checked, unresolved V genes explain less than half of this, and the remainder is unexplained. This sample holds under 350,000 clones; under 90% were observed only once. The ten largest clones represent over 8.5% of the sample. Sequenced input: peripheral blood. The receptors derive from a woman in her forties or fifties who had recovered from COVID-19.

This chain connects TRBV27 to TRBJ1-2; 9 nucleotides align to TRBD1. This CDR3 has 13 residues. Germline lookup yields CDR1 MNHEY and CDR2 SMNVEV (reference sequence). The J segment lost 10 bases and the V segment lost 3 bases, leaving 6 bases of the junction unmatched. CDR3 region: CASSLKGQGLYTF. CDR3 coding DNA: TGTGCCAGCAGTTTGAAAGGACAGGGGCTCTACACCTTC.

V and J are TRBV27 and TRBJ1-5, with a tentative D call TRBD1 (6 bases). The V gene's germline CDR1 is MNHEY and CDR2 SMNVEV (reference sequence). This CDR3 has 13 amino acids. Between the trimmed V and J ends, which lost 6 bases and 9 bases, there was a span of 15 bases. In nucleotides, the CDR3 is TGTGCCAGCAGACAGGGAGAGATCGGGCCCCAGCATTTT. Amino acids: CASRQGEIGPQHF.

The chain recombines TRBV11-3 with TRBJ2-1; 9 bases agree with TRBD2. Germline assignment: CDR1 SGHNT and CDR2 YENEEA. V lost 1 base, J lost 10 bases, and 8 bases stayed unmatched. The CDR3 has 15 amino acids. The CDR3 DNA sequence: TGTGCCAGCAGCTTAGGGCTAGCGGGAACCCTAGAGCAGTTCTTC. This encodes CASSLGLAGTLEQFF.

This chain uses TRBV6-4 with TRBJ2-3; TRBD1 matches at 7 bases. Trimming cost V 2 bases and J 4 bases; bases outside gene matches: 3. CDR1 and CDR2 from the germline V gene are MRHNA and SNTAGT. The CDR3 contains 14 residues. This CDR3 reads CASSDRGLADTQYF. CDR3 bases: TGTGCCAGCAGTGACAGGGGGCTTGCAGATACGCAGTATTTT.

This clone was seen only once. The rearrangement joins TRBV27 to TRBJ2-7, with D possibly being TRBD2 (6 bases). There are 14 residues in the CDR3. The germline V and J ends were trimmed by 3 bases and 1 base, with 10 bases remaining between them. Per germline, CDR1 MNHEY and CDR2 SMNVEV (reference sequence). The CDR3 spells CASSLRGVSYEQYF. The CDR3 DNA follows: TGTGCCAGCAGTTTGCGCGGGGTGTCCTACGAGCAGTACTTC.

DNA for the CDR3: TGCGCCAGCAGCGAGGGACAGGGGGTTGGCTACGAGCAGTACTTC. It is translated as CASSEGQGVGYEQYF. The V gene is TRBV5-1, the J gene TRBJ2-7; 11 nucleotides match TRBD1. This CDR3 has 15 amino acids. The V gene's germline CDR1 is SGHRS and CDR2 YFSETQ. V lost 4 bases to trimming and J lost 3 bases; unmatched junction nucleotides: 6.

V is TRBV7-9 and J is TRBJ2-1; 8 nucleotides match TRBD1. CDR1 is SEHNR, CDR2 FQNEAQ, per germline (reference sequence). V shed 2 bases, J shed 7 bases, and the junction held 7 bases outside the gene matches. CDR3 length: 15 residues. The CDR3 here is CASSLSQGASNEQFF. The DNA of the CDR3 is TGTGCCAGCAGCTTAAGTCAGGGGGCGTCTAATGAGCAGTTCTTC. Variable domain in full (rest from reference TRBV7-9 and TRBJ2-1): DTGVSQNPRHKITKRGQNVTFRCDPISEHNRLYWYRQTLGQGPEFLTYFQNEAQLEKSRLLSDRFSAERPKGSFSTLEIQRTEQGDSAMYLCASSLSQGASNEQFFGPGTRLTVL.

V and J are TRBV3-1 (or the pseudogene TRBV3-2) and TRBJ1-4; TRBD1 matches at 10 bases. With 4 bases clipped from V and 8 bases from J, the junction kept 7 bases outside the gene matches. Germline values: CDR1 LGHDT, CDR2 YNNKEL (reference sequence). The CDR3 loop spans 15 amino acids. CDR3 residues: CASSPSGTGVEKLFF. CDR3 bases: TGTGCCAGCAGCCCCAGCGGGACAGGGGTGGAAAAACTGTTTTTT.

This chain links TRBV29-1 with TRBJ1-2; D is perhaps TRBD1 (5 bases). Trimming removed 5 bases at V and 5 bases at J, with 15 bases between. This CDR3 has 13 amino acids. Germline V gives CDR1 SQVTM, CDR2 ANQGSEA. CDR3 sequence reads: CSVPPGGRYGYTF. Written as DNA, the CDR3 is TGCAGCGTTCCCCCGGGGGGTAGATATGGCTACACCTTC.

The chain uses TRBV9 and TRBJ1-6, with TRBD1 identical over 8 bases. Trimming removed 3 bases from V and 8 bases from J; junction bases left unmatched: 4. CDR1 is SGDLS and CDR2 is YYNGEE in the germline V gene. The CDR3 is 14 residues long. The CDR3 DNA sequence: TGTGCCAGCAGCGGGACAGGGTTTGATTCACCCCTCCACTTT. Amino acid sequence: CASSGTGFDSPLHF. Using reference TRBV9 and TRBJ1-6 for the parts outside the CDR3, the full variable domain is DSGVTQTPKHLITATGQRVTLRCSPRSGDLSVYWYQQSLDQGLQFLIQYYNGEERAKGNILERFSAQQFPDLHSELNLSSLELGDSALYFCASSGTGFDSPLHFGNGTRLTVT.

This sequence joins TRBV5-1 and TRBJ2-7; tentatively, D is TRBD1 (6 bases). In germline, CDR1 is SGHRS, CDR2 YFSETQ. V dropped 3 bases and J dropped 7 bases, with 17 bases sitting between them. This CDR3 has 14 amino acids. The CDR3 nucleotides are TGCGCCAGCAGCTCCCGGGACACAGCAAGGGAGCAGTACTTC. Translated: CASSSRDTAREQYF.

The gene calls are TRBV10-3 and TRBJ2-2; 7 bases align to TRBD1. This CDR3 has 14 amino acids. Germline V gene data show CDR1 as ENHRY and CDR2 as SYGVKD. After removal of 6 bases from V and 6 bases from J, the junction contained 7 bases not matched to a gene. CDR3 loop: CAISGQVGPGELFF. The CDR3 coding sequence is TGTGCCATCAGCGGACAGGTCGGCCCCGGGGAGCTGTTTTTT.

This chain uses TRBV25-1 with TRBJ2-2, with a possible D match to TRBD1 (6 bases). The germline V gene has CDR1 MGHDK and CDR2 SYGVNS. The CDR3 loop spans 14 amino acids. V lost 4 bases and J lost 3, with 9 bases in between. CDR3 DNA sequence: TGTGCCAGCAGTGGGGGGCTTGACACCGGGGAGCTGTTTTTT. Amino acid sequence: CASSGGLDTGELFF.

The chain has TRBV7-7 and TRBJ2-3; 8 bases line up with TRBD2. V dropped 6 bases and J dropped 6; count of bases not matched to a gene: 8. The CDR3 spans 14 residues. Per the germline V gene, CDR1 is SSHAT and CDR2 is FNYEAQ (reference sequence). CDR3 sequence: CASSQGLAGDTQYF. In DNA, the CDR3 is TGTGCCAGCAGTCAAGGACTAGCTGGGGATACGCAGTATTTT.

This clone was detected a few times. This chain links TRBV6-2 or TRBV6-3 with TRBJ2-4, with unresolved D. Trimming cost V 6 bases and J 0 bases, with 12 bases left between them. The CDR3 covers 15 residues. CDR1 is MNHEY and CDR2 is SVGEGT in the germline V gene. The CDR3, as DNA: TGTGCCAGCAGCGAACAAATGCTAGCCAAAAACATTCAGTACTTC. This translates into CASSEQMLAKNIQYF.

This clone was observed a handful of times. The sample contains more than one DNA sequence encoding this CDR3. J is TRBJ2-3 and V is TRBV28; D not certain. The germline gives CDR1 MDHEN, CDR2 SYDVKM. V shed 5 bases and J shed 3 bases, with 3 bases lying between them. The CDR3 consists of 11 residues. CDR3 in amino acids: CASSLTDTQYF. DNA of the CDR3: TGTGCCAGCAGTCTAACAGATACGCAGTATTTT.

The V and J genes are TRBV27 and TRBJ2-5; 7 bases align to TRBD1. The CDR3 is made up of 16 amino acids. V was pared by 8 bases and J by 5 bases, with 17 bases of the junction left unmatched. The V gene's germline CDR1 is MNHEY and CDR2 SMNVEV (reference sequence). CDR3 in amino acids: CASGRQGPAQQETQYF. The CDR3, as DNA: TGTGCCAGCGGCAGACAGGGCCCGGCGCAACAGGAGACCCAGTACTTC.

The chain is built from TRBV5-1 and TRBJ2-2; 7 nucleotides match TRBD1. The junction had 3 bases not matched to a gene; V was cut back by 1 base and J by 3 bases. The length of the CDR3 is 15 residues. Germline lookup yields CDR1 SGHRS and CDR2 YFSETQ. CDR3 nucleotide sequence: TGCGCCAGCAGCTTGCGGGACAGTTACACCGGGGAGCTGTTTTTT. Its translation is CASSLRDSYTGELFF.

This clone was counted once. The chain links TRBV4-2 to TRBJ2-1; 9 bases agree with TRBD2. Per the germline V gene, CDR1 is LGHNA and CDR2 is YNFKEQ. The CDR3 is made up of 14 amino acids. The V gene end was trimmed by 0 bases and the J gene end by 13 bases; junction bases not matched to a gene: 7. The CDR3 nucleotides are TGTGCCAGCAGCCAAGATTTGACTAGCGGACACCAGTTCTTC. Residues: CASSQDLTSGHQFF.

V gene TRBV28 combines with J gene TRBJ1-2; perhaps TRBD1 as D (5 bases). Trimming took 3 bases from V and 2 from J, leaving 10 bases between them. The CDR3 runs 14 residues. Germline values: CDR1 MDHEN, CDR2 SYDVKM. CDR3 loop: CASSLEGTNYGYTF. CDR3 coding DNA: TGTGCCAGCAGTTTGGAGGGGACGAACTATGGCTACACCTTC.

The gene calls are TRBV18 and TRBJ2-2; 11 positions match TRBD2. The V gene's germline CDR1 is KGHSH and CDR2 LQKENI. Trimming cost V 5 bases and J 7 bases; bases outside gene matches: 3. The length of the CDR3 is 14 residues. CDR3 nucleotide sequence: TGTGCCAGCTCATCGGGACTAGCGGACGGGGAGCTGTTTTTT. Amino acids: CASSSGLADGELFF.